The 28 T cell receptor beta chains presented below share a single source sample, sequenced in a study of OX40 agonist ivuxolimab in advanced cancers. The method was immunoSEQ multiplex PCR; TCRdb's version includes in-frame clones alone and lacks a portion of them. There are 9,500 to 15,000 clones in the sample; approximately 80% occur only once, and 27% lies in the top ten. The input for sequencing was CD4+ or CD8+ T cells sorted from blood, taken in a trial of the OX40 agonist ivuxolimab. These receptors all stem from an adult with an advanced solid tumor such as melanoma, head and neck, liver or kidney cancer.

V is TRBV2 and J is TRBJ2-7, with TRBD1 identical over 8 bases. The CDR3 has 17 amino acids. With V trimmed by 4 bases and J by 3 bases, 14 bases remained unmatched. Per the germline V gene, CDR1 is SNHLY and CDR2 is FYNNEI. For the CDR3, the DNA is TGTGCCAGCAGTGGAAAGGATGGCGGGACAGGTTTCTACGAGCAGTACTTC. As protein: CASSGKDGGTGFYEQYF. The entire variable domain, with the rest obtained from reference TRBV2 and TRBJ2-7, is as follows: EPEVTQTPSHQVTQMGQEVILRCVPISNHLYFYWYRQILGQKVEFLVSFYNNEISEKSEIFDDQFSVERPDGSNFTLKIRSTKLEDSAMYFCASSGKDGGTGFYEQYFGPGTRLTVT.

This chain links TRBV19 with TRBJ2-1, with D perhaps matching TRBD2 (5 bases). The CDR3 runs to 15 residues. With 4 bases removed from V and 7 bases from J, the gap between germline ends came to 17 bases. CDR1 LNHDA and CDR2 SQIVND come from the germline V gene (reference sequence). CDR3 in DNA: TGTGCCAGTAGTAGCGGGTCTTATATGGGAAATGAGCAGTTCTTC. Amino acids: CASSSGSYMGNEQFF.

The rearrangement uses TRBV28 and TRBJ1-5; D is unresolved. CDR3 length: 15 residues. Trimming cost V 3 bases and J 2 bases, with 11 bases left between them. CDR1 MDHEN and CDR2 SYDVKM come from the germline V gene. The CDR3 reads CASSLNSGRNQPQHF. CDR3 DNA sequence: TGTGCCAGCAGTTTGAACAGCGGACGCAATCAGCCCCAGCATTTT.

The chain is built from TRBV27 and TRBJ1-5; no clear D gene. V lost 4 bases, J lost 5 bases, and 15 bases lay in between. The CDR3 covers 15 residues. CDR1 is MNHEY, CDR2 SMNVEV, per germline (reference sequence). DNA for the CDR3: TGTGCCAGCAGTTCAGCGGGTCGGGAGGATCAGCCCCAGCATTTT. It encodes CASSSAGREDQPQHF.

This clone was counted a single time. V usage is TRBV6-1 and J usage is TRBJ1-6, with 10 bases lining up with TRBD1. V shed 3 bases and J 7 bases; nucleotides not matched to a gene: 3. The CDR3 has 15 amino acids. Germline V gene lookup returns CDR1 MNHNS and CDR2 SASEGT. The CDR3 DNA reads as TGTGCCAGCAGTGATCCGGGACAGGGGAATTCACCCCTCCACTTT. It codes for CASSDPGQGNSPLHF.

This chain joins TRBV6-5 and TRBJ2-7, with 8 bases lining up with TRBD1. Germline V gives CDR1 MNHEY, CDR2 SVGAGI. Trimming cost V 5 bases and J 5 bases; bases outside gene matches: 8. CDR3 size: 14 residues. The CDR3 nucleotides are TGTGCCAGCAGTGAAGGACAGGGCATTGACGAGCAGTACTTC. This translates into CASSEGQGIDEQYF.

This clone has only one observation. The chain links TRBV7-6 to TRBJ2-2; possibly TRBD1 for D (5 bases). The V gene lost 6 bases and the J gene lost 2 bases, with 16 bases spanning the gap. The length of the CDR3 is 16 residues. Germline V gene lookup returns CDR1 SGHVS and CDR2 FNYEAQ. The CDR3 here is CASSLGVQRNTGELFF. CDR3 coding DNA: TGTGCCAGCAGTCTAGGGGTCCAGAGAAACACCGGGGAGCTGTTTTTT.

CDR3 in amino acids: CASSQDIADYSYNEQFF. As DNA, the CDR3 is TGCGCCAGCAGCCAAGATATAGCGGACTACTCCTACAATGAGCAGTTCTTC. J is TRBJ2-1 and V is TRBV4-3, with D possibly matching TRBD2 (6 bases). Germline values: CDR1 LGHNA, CDR2 YSLEER. The CDR3 is 17 residues long. V was cut by 0 bases and J by 0 bases, with 12 bases left in between.

This clone was seen only once. This sequence joins TRBV11-2 and TRBJ2-7; D call uncertain. The germline V gene encodes CDR1 SGHAT and CDR2 FQNNGV. V was shortened by 4 bases and J by 3 bases, with 7 bases between the two germline ends. There are 12 residues in the CDR3. CDR3 coding DNA: TGTGCCAGCAGCTCCGACGGCTACGAGCAGTACTTC. Its translation: CASSSDGYEQYF.

This rearrangement joins TRBV30 to TRBJ2-3, with D possibly matching TRBD2 (6 bases). This CDR3 is 17 amino acids long. The germline V gene has CDR1 GTSNPN and CDR2 SVGIG (reference sequence). Trimming shortened V by 3 bases and J by 0 bases, and 19 bases separated the two germline ends. This CDR3 reads CAWRPQSSVTSTDTQYF. The DNA for the CDR3 is TGTGCCTGGAGACCCCAGTCTAGCGTTACTAGCACAGATACGCAGTATTTT.

This clone was found once. Here the CDR3 reads CAWRGQGDGGYTF. In nucleotides, the CDR3 is TGTGCCTGGAGGGGACAGGGGGACGGCGGCTACACCTTC. The genes are TRBV30 and TRBJ1-2, with 11 bases identical to TRBD1. V trimming: 3 bases; J trimming: 8 bases; junction bases outside the gene matches: 5. The length of the CDR3 is 13 residues. Germline CDR1 is GTSNPN and CDR2 is SVGIG (reference sequence). Full variable domain (missing parts from reference TRBV30 and TRBJ1-2): SQTIHQWPATLVQPVGSPLSLECTVEGTSNPNLYWYRQAAGRGLQLLFYSVGIGQISSEVPQNLSASRPQDRQFILSSKKLLLSDSGFYLCAWRGQGDGGYTFGSGTRLTVV.

V gene TRBV7-9 combines with J gene TRBJ2-3, with 13 bases identical to TRBD2. V dropped 2 bases and J dropped 1; count of bases not matched to a gene: 9. Germline CDR1 SEHNR, CDR2 FQNEAQ (reference sequence). The CDR3 has 19 amino acids. CDR3 nucleotide sequence: TGTGCCAGCAGCTTAATTCCACTAGCGGGGGGGTTGGGCACAGATACGCAGTATTTT. Protein: CASSLIPLAGGLGTDTQYF.

This clone was counted a few times. The rearrangement links TRBV7-2 to TRBJ1-3, with D hard to call. The germline CDR1 and CDR2 sequences are SGHTA and FQGNSA. This CDR3 region has 13 residues. V lost 4 bases and J 2 bases, leaving 6 bases between the germline ends. The CDR3 DNA follows: TGTGCCAGCAGCTCGTTTCCTGGAAACACCATATATTTT. Translating gives CASSSFPGNTIYF. Full variable domain (missing parts from reference TRBV7-2 and TRBJ1-3): GAGVSQSPSNKVTEKGKDVELRCDPISGHTALYWYRQSLGQGLEFLIYFQGNSAPDKSGLPSDRFSAERTGGSVSTLTIQRTQQEDSAVYLCASSSFPGNTIYFGEGSWLTVV.

This clone showed up just once. CDR3 residues: CASSYSFGQSYEQYF. As DNA, the CDR3 is TGTGCCAGCAGTTACTCCTTTGGACAGTCCTACGAGCAGTACTTC. V and J are TRBV6-5 and TRBJ2-7, with D maybe TRBD1 (6 bases). Germline V CDR1 and CDR2: MNHEY, SVGAGI. The length of the CDR3 is 15 residues. The germline V and J ends were trimmed by 0 bases and 1 base, with 10 bases remaining between them.

The chain carries TRBV28 and TRBJ1-4; no reliable D call. The germline V gene encodes CDR1 MDHEN and CDR2 SYDVKM. V shed 2 bases and J shed 6 bases, with 28 bases lying between them. The CDR3 consists of 20 residues. The CDR3 bases are TGTGCCAGCAGTTTAATGTCTCTTGTGGTGCCCCCCATACCATATGAAAAACTGTTTTTT. Its translation is CASSLMSLVVPPIPYEKLFF.

The chain uses TRBV7-2 and TRBJ1-1, with unresolved D. Germline CDR1 and CDR2: SGHTA and FQGNSA. The CDR3 spans 15 residues. V lost 2 bases to trimming and J lost 3 bases, with 13 bases between them. DNA of the CDR3: TGTGCCAGCAGCTTATATACCCCCCGGGACACTGAAGCTTTCTTT. It encodes CASSLYTPRDTEAFF. Using reference TRBV7-2 and TRBJ1-1 for the parts outside the CDR3, the full variable domain is GAGVSQSPSNKVTEKGKDVELRCDPISGHTALYWYRQSLGQGLEFLIYFQGNSAPDKSGLPSDRFSAERTGGSVSTLTIQRTQQEDSAVYLCASSLYTPRDTEAFFGQGTRLTVV.

V usage is TRBV7-9 and J usage is TRBJ2-1, with TRBD2 identical over 9 bases. CDR1 is SEHNR and CDR2 is FQNEAQ in the germline V gene (reference sequence). This CDR3 spans 16 amino acids. V shed 1 base and J 2 bases; nucleotides not matched to a gene: 3. CDR3 nucleotide sequence: TGTGCCAGCAGCTTAGGGCTAGCGGGGACCTACAATGAGCAGTTCTTC. Translated, it gives CASSLGLAGTYNEQFF. The whole variable domain, filled in from reference TRBV7-9 and TRBJ2-1, reads DTGVSQNPRHKITKRGQNVTFRCDPISEHNRLYWYRQTLGQGPEFLTYFQNEAQLEKSRLLSDRFSAERPKGSFSTLEIQRTEQGDSAMYLCASSLGLAGTYNEQFFGPGTRLTVL.

A few counts support this clone. This sequence joins TRBV27 and TRBJ2-3, with 7 bases identical to TRBD2. Germline assignment: CDR1 MNHEY and CDR2 SMNVEV (reference sequence). J gave up 4 bases and V 2 bases, and 6 bases lay outside the gene matches. The CDR3 runs to 15 residues. The CDR3 DNA sequence: TGTGCCAGCAGTTTAACGGGAGGAGGACCAGATACGCAGTATTTT. Its translation: CASSLTGGGPDTQYF.

CDR3 bases: TGTGCCAGCAGCGTAGTAGGGACTAGCGGAGCGAACACCGGGGAGCTGTTTTTT. Translating gives CASSVVGTSGANTGELFF. The V and J genes are TRBV9 and TRBJ2-2, with 11 nucleotides matching TRBD2. V gave up 0 bases and J gave up 0 bases; unmatched junction bases: 4. This CDR3 contains 18 residues. Germline assignment: CDR1 SGDLS and CDR2 YYNGEE.

The chain recombines TRBV5-8 with TRBJ1-2; D perhaps matches TRBD1 (5 bases). V lost 2 bases and J lost 0, with 17 bases in between. The V gene's germline CDR1 is SGHTS and CDR2 YDEGEE. The length of the CDR3 is 17 residues. The DNA of the CDR3 is TGTGCCAGCAGCTTAAGTTGGGGGGTAGTCACTAACTATGGCTACACCTTC. It translates to CASSLSWGVVTNYGYTF.

The chain uses TRBV5-1 and TRBJ2-7; TRBD2 aligns across 7 bases. Germline CDR1 SGHRS, CDR2 YFSETQ. The CDR3 runs to 15 residues. Germline trimming cut 1 base from V and 1 base from J; bases unmatched to any gene: 5. CDR3 sequence reads: CASSLWEGNSYEQYF. The CDR3 nucleotides are TGCGCCAGCAGCTTGTGGGAGGGGAATTCCTACGAGCAGTACTTC.

This chain links TRBV10-3 with TRBJ1-6, with 9 bases that match TRBD1. Per germline, CDR1 ENHRY and CDR2 SYGVKD. The CDR3 runs 15 residues. V was clipped by 4 bases and J by 5 bases; unmatched bases: 3. CDR3 sequence reads: CAISAGDRDNSPLHF. CDR3 bases: TGTGCCATCAGTGCCGGGGACAGGGATAATTCACCCCTCCACTTT.

V is TRBV5-4 and J is TRBJ1-1, with D possibly TRBD1 on 5 matching bases. Looked up from germline, CDR1 is SGHNT and CDR2 is YYREEE (reference sequence). Trimming shortened V by 1 base and J by 5 bases, and 6 bases separated the two germline ends. The CDR3 sequence is 12 residues long. CDR3 amino acids: CASSLRQTEAFF. CDR3 DNA sequence: TGTGCCAGCAGCTTGAGACAGACTGAAGCTTTCTTT.

The chain employs TRBV5-6 and TRBJ2-4; possible D gene TRBD2, 6 bases. This CDR3 contains 17 residues. The germline V gene has CDR1 SGHDT and CDR2 YYEEEE. Trimming left V 6 bases short and J 0 bases short, with 19 bases between. In nucleotides, the CDR3 is TGTGCCAGCACCGGGTGGAGGGGCGATCTAGCCAAAAACATTCAGTACTTC. Protein: CASTGWRGDLAKNIQYF.

This rearrangement joins TRBV27 to TRBJ2-2; a weak D match, TRBD1 (6 bases). The CDR3 length is 17 residues. Looked up from germline, CDR1 is MNHEY and CDR2 is SMNVEV (reference sequence). V was trimmed by 10 bases and J by 1 base, leaving 22 bases between them. CDR3: CATLPTGTTQNTGELFF. The CDR3 DNA sequence: TGTGCCACCCTACCAACAGGGACCACACAGAACACCGGGGAGCTGTTTTTT.

V usage is TRBV28 and J usage is TRBJ2-2; D call uncertain. Germline CDR1 MDHEN, CDR2 SYDVKM. The CDR3 is 14 amino acids. V lost 5 bases to trimming and J lost 3 bases, with 10 bases between them. CDR3 nucleotide sequence: TGTGCCAGCAGTCCGGTGTTAGACACCGGGGAGCTGTTTTTT. Translated: CASSPVLDTGELFF. The full variable domain, rest sourced from reference TRBV28 and TRBJ2-2, is DVKVTQSSRYLVKRTGEKVFLECVQDMDHENMFWYRQDPGLGLRLIYFSYDVKMKEKGDIPEGYSVSREKKERFSLILESASTNQTSMYLCASSPVLDTGELFFGEGSRLTVL.

This rearrangement joins TRBV27 to TRBJ2-6, with unresolved D. The CDR3 is made up of 13 amino acids. V lost 7 bases, J lost 2 bases, and 6 bases lay in between. CDR1 is MNHEY and CDR2 is SMNVEV in the germline V gene (reference sequence). CDR3 nucleotide sequence: TGTGCCAGCAAGATTACTGGGGCCAACGTCCTGACTTTC. Amino acid sequence: CASKITGANVLTF.

This chain uses TRBV7-3 with TRBJ2-1; D perhaps matches TRBD2 (6 bases). Trimming removed 5 bases from V and 8 bases from J, with 25 bases in between. The CDR3 is made up of 17 amino acids. Per germline, CDR1 SGHTA and CDR2 FQGTGA. In DNA form, the CDR3 reads TGTGCCAGCAGCGCCCGGACACTAGCAACTGAGAGGGATGAGCAGTTCTTC. It is translated as CASSARTLATERDEQFF.